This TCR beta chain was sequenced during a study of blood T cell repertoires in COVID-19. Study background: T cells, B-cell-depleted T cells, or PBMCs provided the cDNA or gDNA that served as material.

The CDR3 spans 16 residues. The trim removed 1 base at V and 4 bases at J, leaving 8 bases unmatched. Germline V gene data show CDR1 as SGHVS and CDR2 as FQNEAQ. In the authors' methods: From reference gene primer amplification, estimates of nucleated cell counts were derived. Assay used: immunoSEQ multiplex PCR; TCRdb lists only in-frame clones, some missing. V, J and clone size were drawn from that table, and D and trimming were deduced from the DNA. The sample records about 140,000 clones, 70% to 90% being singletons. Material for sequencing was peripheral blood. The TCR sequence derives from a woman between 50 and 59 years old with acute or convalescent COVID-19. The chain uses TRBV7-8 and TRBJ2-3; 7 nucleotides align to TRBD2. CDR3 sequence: CASSLEAGLPPDTQYF. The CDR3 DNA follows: TGTGCCAGCAGCTTAGAAGCGGGGCTCCCTCCAGATACGCAGTATTTT.